These 18 T cell receptor beta chains originate from one sample sequenced in a study of CD8 T cells in Susac syndrome. It was with random hexamers that 0.5 to 1 ug RNA was reverse transcribed. TCRdb analysed the immunoSEQ multiplex PCR reads with MiXCR anew, one entry per CDR3 protein. The table includes about 80,000 distinct CDR3 sequences, about 94% detected once. Material: CD8+ T cells from PBMCs. The receptors come from a human donor with Susac syndrome.

The rearrangement joins TRBV5-1 to TRBJ1-4; 10 bases fit TRBD1. This CDR3 is built from 14 residues. Losses at the gene ends were 2 bases for V and 11 bases for J; bases not matched to a gene: 6. The V gene's germline CDR1 is SGHRS and CDR2 YFSETQ. This CDR3 is CASSLGTGVMKLFF. For the CDR3, the DNA is TGCGCCAGCAGCTTAGGGACAGGGGTTATGAAACTGTTTTTT.

This chain joins TRBV6-5 and TRBJ2-7, with 7 positions matching TRBD1. This CDR3 is built from 11 residues. V was clipped by 10 bases and J by 7 bases; unmatched bases: 7. Germline V lookup: CDR1 MNHEY, CDR2 SVGAGI. In DNA form, the CDR3 reads TGTGCCACCTCGACAGGGTGGGAGCAGTACTTC. Amino acid sequence: CATSTGWEQYF.

The chain has TRBV12-3 or TRBV12-4 and TRBJ2-5; D gene uncertain. The V and J ends lost 7 bases and 5 bases respectively, with 17 bases between them. The CDR3 extends over 14 amino acids. The CDR3 protein is CASTRSLPAETQYF. CDR3 sequence (DNA): TGTGCCAGCACTCGTAGCCTCCCCGCTGAGACCCAGTACTTC.

V and J are TRBV7-9 and TRBJ2-7; D unclear. CDR3 size: 10 residues. Germline V gene lookup returns CDR1 SEHNR and CDR2 FQNEAQ (reference sequence). The ends were cut back, 8 bases at V and 7 bases at J, with 9 bases in the middle. The CDR3 protein is CASGRAEQYF. The DNA of the CDR3 is TGTGCCAGCGGACGGGCAGAGCAGTACTTC. The full variable domain, rest sourced from reference TRBV7-9 and TRBJ2-7, is DTGVSQNPRHKITKRGQNVTFRCDPISEHNRLYWYRQTLGQGPEFLTYFQNEAQLEKSRLLSDRFSAERPKGSFSTLEIQRTEQGDSAMYLCASGRAEQYFGPGTRLTVT.

V gene TRBV7-9 combines with J gene TRBJ1-2, with D possibly being TRBD1 (5 bases). The V gene lost 7 bases and the J gene lost 1 base, with 10 bases spanning the gap. The CDR3 has 13 amino acids. The germline V gene has CDR1 SEHNR and CDR2 FQNEAQ (reference sequence). CDR3 in DNA: TGTGCCAGCACGATCAGGGATAACTATGGCTACACCTTC. Its protein product is CASTIRDNYGYTF.

This sequence joins TRBV27 and TRBJ2-5; possible D gene TRBD1, 6 bases. This CDR3 region has 15 residues. The V and J ends lost 5 bases and 5 bases respectively, with 18 bases between them. Germline CDR1 reads MNHEY; CDR2 reads SMNVEV (reference sequence). Here the CDR3 reads CASSPSTGLVETQYF. CDR3 in DNA: TGTGCCAGCAGTCCATCGACAGGATTGGTGGAGACCCAGTACTTC.

The CDR3 loop is CASLRGAGETQYF. The CDR3 coding sequence is TGTGCCAGCCTGAGGGGAGCGGGAGAGACCCAGTACTTC. V gene TRBV12-3 or TRBV12-4 combines with J gene TRBJ2-5; D perhaps matches TRBD2 (6 bases). The CDR3 contains 13 residues. V lost 8 bases and J lost 4, with 14 bases in between.

The genes are TRBV29-1 and TRBJ2-1, with a weak D call TRBD2 (6 bases). This CDR3 has 15 amino acids. V was clipped by 8 bases and J by 5 bases, with 22 bases between them. CDR1 and CDR2 from the germline V gene are SQVTM and ANQGSEA. This chain's CDR3 is CSSARSSDINNEQFF. CDR3 nucleotides: TGCAGCTCCGCTCGGTCTAGCGACATTAACAATGAGCAGTTCTTC.

The chain employs TRBV5-6 and TRBJ1-6; 11 nucleotides match TRBD1. The junction had 10 bases not matched to a gene; V was cut back by 4 bases and J by 10 bases. CDR1 SGHDT and CDR2 YYEEEE come from the germline V gene. The CDR3 is 16 amino acids. CDR3 loop: CASSPWGTGGNSPLHF. CDR3 nucleotides: TGTGCCAGCAGCCCCTGGGGGACAGGGGGAAACTCACCCCTCCACTTT.

This chain links TRBV6-5 with TRBJ2-7, with D hard to call. The CDR3 runs to 13 residues. Trimming shortened V by 2 bases and J by 3 bases, and 8 bases separated the two germline ends. CDR1 MNHEY and CDR2 SVGAGI come from the germline V gene. The CDR3 coding sequence is TGTGCCAGCAGTTACGGCTCGGACTACGAGCAGTACTTC. Protein: CASSYGSDYEQYF.

Written as DNA, the CDR3 is TGTGCCAGCTTTGACAGGGAGCCCACTCCCACCCCGCAAAACATTCAGTACTTC. This codes for CASFDREPTPTPQNIQYF. This rearrangement joins TRBV7-9 to TRBJ2-4; TRBD1 matches at 7 bases. The V gene's germline CDR1 is SEHNR and CDR2 FQNEAQ (reference sequence). J lost 5 bases, V lost 8 bases, and 21 bases had no gene match. This CDR3 is built from 18 residues.

This clonotype came up once. V is TRBV25-1 and J is TRBJ1-6; a weak D match, TRBD1 (5 bases). CDR1 and CDR2 from the germline V gene are MGHDK and SYGVNS. The CDR3 covers 15 residues. V was clipped by 3 bases and J by 6 bases, with 12 bases between them. The DNA of the CDR3 is TGTGCCAGCAGTGACCCACGGACACCTAATTCACCCCTCCACTTT. This translates into CASSDPRTPNSPLHF.

This chain connects TRBV25-1 to TRBJ1-5; no clear D gene. Between the trimmed V and J ends, which lost 4 bases and 0 bases, there was a span of 4 bases. Per the germline V gene, CDR1 is MGHDK and CDR2 is SYGVNS. The CDR3 is 13 amino acids. This CDR3 is CASSGPSNQPQHF. CDR3 nucleotides: TGTGCCAGCAGTGGACCTAGCAATCAGCCCCAGCATTTT.

This clonotype was recorded once. The chain is built from TRBV30 and TRBJ2-7; 10 positions agree with TRBD2. With 0 bases clipped from V and 1 base from J, the junction kept 3 bases outside the gene matches. This CDR3 region has 15 residues. The germline gives CDR1 GTSNPN, CDR2 SVGIG (reference sequence). The chain's CDR3 is CAWSVPTSGSYEQYF. The CDR3 bases are TGTGCCTGGAGTGTACCGACTAGCGGGTCCTACGAGCAGTACTTC.

This chain uses TRBV6-2 or TRBV6-3 with TRBJ1-4, with D possibly TRBD1 on 5 matching bases. Germline V gene data show CDR1 as MNHEY and CDR2 as SVGEGT. This CDR3 is built from 17 residues. V was shortened by 0 bases and J by 4 bases, with 15 bases between the two germline ends. The CDR3 DNA reads as TGTGCCAGCAGTTACTCGCGCGGGACGGTCCGTAATGAAAAACTGTTTTTT. Translation: CASSYSRGTVRNEKLFF.

The chain couples TRBV27 to TRBJ2-7, with D tentatively TRBD2 (5 bases). The V gene lost 0 bases and the J gene lost 4 bases, with 10 bases spanning the gap. The CDR3 contains 14 residues. The germline gives CDR1 MNHEY, CDR2 SMNVEV (reference sequence). Here the CDR3 DNA reads TGTGCCAGCAGTTTATCTAGGGAGCGGTACGAGCAGTACTTC. Translated: CASSLSRERYEQYF.

The chain uses TRBV11-2 and TRBJ2-1, with 8 nucleotides matching TRBD2. This CDR3 contains 14 residues. Germline trimming cut 2 bases from V and 10 bases from J; bases unmatched to any gene: 7. The germline CDR1 and CDR2 sequences are SGHAT and FQNNGV. The CDR3 nucleotides read TGTGCCAGCAGCTTATCGGGAGGGCCTAACGAGCAGTTCTTC. As protein: CASSLSGGPNEQFF. Combining the CDR3 with reference TRBV11-2 and TRBJ2-1 gives the whole variable domain EAGVAQSPRYKIIEKRQSVAFWCNPISGHATLYWYQQILGQGPKLLIQFQNNGVVDDSQLPKDRFSAERLKGVDSTLKIQPAKLEDSAVYLCASSLSGGPNEQFFGPGTRLTVL.

The chain couples TRBV29-1 to TRBJ2-7; a possible D gene is TRBD1 (5 bases). The V gene's germline CDR1 is SQVTM and CDR2 ANQGSEA. This CDR3 comprises 14 residues. V lost 2 bases, J lost 3 bases, and 14 bases lay in between. The CDR3 region is CSVETQGDLYEQYF. CDR3 nucleotides: TGCAGCGTTGAAACCCAGGGTGACCTCTACGAGCAGTACTTC.